This section outlines one T cell receptor (beta chain) sequence together with its context. This sample stems from a study of shared T cell receptors in the human thymus. Sequencing was performed with immunoSEQ multiplex PCR; in TCRdb, only in-frame clones are kept and a portion is missing. The repertoire holds hundreds of thousands of clones, around nine tenths seen once, with about 0.01% in the top ten. Germline CDR1 GTSNPN, CDR2 SVGIG (reference sequence). The CDR3 totals 16 residues. Trimming removed 2 bases from V and 3 bases from J; junction bases left unmatched: 6. The sample was also reused in another study, on human thymus T cells. Turning to that study: Donor material was obtained from healthy Finnish infants undergoing corrective surgery for congenital heart defects. An apparent bias in V and J gene usage was seen in thymic and blood repertoires.

The sequenced sample consisted of thymocytes. The chain has TRBV30 and TRBJ2-2; 10 bases align to TRBD2. This TCR came from a boy in the first two years of life with a congenital heart defect. The CDR3 nucleotides read TGTGCCTGGAGTTATAGCGGGAGGCGGCACACCGGGGAGCTGTTTTTT. Translated: CAWSYSGRRHTGELFF.